This T cell receptor (beta chain) was found in a study of CD8 T cells in ankylosing spondylitis. Study-wide results and caveats: Ankylosing spondylitis blood appeared to be characterized by a TCR beta motif of several highly homologous variants.

Each CDR3 protein is one row after TCRdb ran MiXCR on the 5' RACE reads. Here the sample spans 220,000 or so distinct CDR3 sequences, around 20% being singletons. Trimming took 0 bases from V and 3 from J; bases not matched to a gene: 10. Per germline, CDR1 MNHEY and CDR2 SVGEGT. The CDR3 covers 19 residues. Notes on this clonotype: What it recognizes is unknown.

The J gene is TRBJ2-1, the V gene TRBV6-2 or TRBV6-3, with 11 bases aligning to TRBD2. The source material was blood, either unsorted or a sorted T cell fraction (not recorded which). The sequence derives from a male donor with ankylosing spondylitis. CDR3 protein: CASSYSITSGGQDYNEQFF. The CDR3 coding sequence is TGTGCCAGCAGTTACTCGATCACTAGCGGGGGCCAAGACTACAATGAGCAGTTCTTC.